What follows are 4 T cell receptor beta chains derived from one specimen sequenced in a study of shared T cell receptors in the human thymus. The data were produced by immunoSEQ multiplex PCR, yet TCRdb's version contains in-frame clones alone and is incomplete. Here the sample spans hundreds of thousands of clones, about 89% being singletons. This sample also belongs to another study, concerning human thymus T cells.

Sequencing was performed on thymocytes. Every receptor here comes from a boy under two years old with a congenital heart defect.

The chain couples TRBV4-1 to TRBJ1-5, with D unclear. Germline values: CDR1 MGHRA, CDR2 YSYEKL. This CDR3 contains 15 residues. Trimming cost V 1 base and J 6 bases, with 13 bases left between them. CDR3 residues: CASSQVEEVSQPQHF. In DNA form, the CDR3 reads TGCGCCAGCAGCCAAGTAGAGGAGGTCTCTCAGCCCCAGCATTTT.

This clone was seen once. This rearrangement joins TRBV2 to TRBJ2-5; possible D gene TRBD2, 5 bases. Trimming took off 4 bases at V and 4 bases at J, with 7 bases between the two ends. The germline V gene has CDR1 SNHLY and CDR2 FYNNEI. The CDR3 is made up of 12 amino acids. The CDR3 region is CASSVGRETQYF. CDR3 coding DNA: TGTGCCAGCAGTGTGGGGAGAGAGACCCAGTACTTC.

The V and J genes are TRBV30 and TRBJ2-5; unclear D gene. The CDR3 has 13 amino acids. With 0 bases removed from V and 2 bases from J, the gap between germline ends came to 7 bases. CDR1 is GTSNPN, CDR2 SVGIG, per germline (reference sequence). The DNA of the CDR3 is TGTGCCTGGAGTGTACGGGTGCAAGAGACCCAGTACTTC. It codes for CAWSVRVQETQYF.

V and J are TRBV28 and TRBJ2-3; D ambiguous. V dropped 7 bases and J dropped 2 bases, with 10 bases sitting between them. CDR1 and CDR2 from the germline V gene are MDHEN and SYDVKM. The CDR3 covers 13 residues. The CDR3 protein is CASNGPSTDTQYF. Here the CDR3 DNA reads TGTGCCAGCAATGGCCCCTCCACAGATACGCAGTATTTT.